What follows describes a single TCR beta chain. Its target is not known. With a much larger clone just one base away, this may be a read error. The data were taken from a study of T cells in Graves' hyperthyroidism and ophthalmopathy. Study-wide points: Most thyroid clonotypes that were expanded above 0.001 also turned up in blood. A model built on 13 V-J features separated ophthalmopathy from stable hyperthyroidism.

The CDR3 consists of 15 residues. The trim removed 6 bases at V and 0 bases at J, leaving 3 bases unmatched. Per the germline V gene, CDR1 is MDHEN and CDR2 is SYDVKM. Disease duration under 2 months; hyperthyroidism patients were aged 18 to 65. Those patients with uncontrolled infection, other autoimmune disease, pregnancy or lactation were excluded. RNA transcripts yielded amplified TCR beta CDR3 regions. An initial round of RT-PCR targeting the TCR CDR3 relied on the HTBI primer set. TCRdb used MiXCR to reprocess the multiplex PCR reads, holding one entry per CDR3 protein. The table includes about 290,000 distinct CDR3 sequences, about an eighth detected once.

This chain joins TRBV28 and TRBJ2-2, with 8 nucleotides matching TRBD2. The sequence was obtained from a woman in her 30s with Graves' hyperthyroidism that later progressed to Graves' ophthalmopathy. Sequencing was done on a sample of blood. The CDR3 sequence is CASRRGGTNTGELFF. The DNA of the CDR3 is TGTGCCAGCAGACGGGGGGGGACGAACACCGGGGAGCTGTTTTTT.